Listed here is a single T cell receptor (beta chain). Its matching antigen is unknown. Unique molecular identifiers were built into the TCRbeta library. From the PCR reads, TCRdb called clonotypes with MiXCR, one entry per CDR3 protein. The sample lists about a million distinct CDR3 sequences, about 31% occurring once. This sample was included in a study of T-cell reconstitution after alpha-beta-depleted transplantation in children. Whole-study findings and limits: Reportedly, only several hundred clones from non-depleted graft cells drove alpha-beta T-cell counts at about two months.

This CDR3 contains 15 residues. The germline gives CDR1 MNHNS, CDR2 SASEGT. The V gene lost 4 bases and the J gene lost 1 base, with 14 bases spanning the gap. The rearrangement links TRBV6-1 to TRBJ2-7, with a possible D match to TRBD1 (5 bases). The sequencing here drew on PBMCs, mostly from graft donor cells, taken 360 days after TCRalphabeta/CD19-depleted stem cell transplant. This receptor was obtained from a boy in the first two years of life who had a stem cell transplant for SCID, so the T cells may come from the graft donor. The chain's CDR3 is CASSGLGRVSYEQYF. CDR3 coding DNA: TGTGCCAGCAGTGGCCTGGGCAGGGTGTCCTACGAGCAGTACTTC.